Listed below are T cell receptor beta chains from one sample, sequenced in a study of blood T cells in healthy people across ages. TCRdb called the 5' RACE reads again in MiXCR, with one record for every CDR3 protein. The data hold 600,000 or so distinct CDR3 sequences, with under 25% observed a single time. Input material: blood. These receptors all stem from a man between 65 and 85 years old in good health. Each CDR3 is given with its conserved first and last residue. The D gene is left open where the match is weak. Where a row states a size, it is once, few, many or the class of an expanded clone; other rows omit it.

>-|TRBJ2-5|-|TRBV15
CATSSRGLAQETQYF
TGTGCCACCAGCAGTAGAGGGTTAGCACAAGAGACCCAGTACTTC
>few|TRBJ2-5|-|TRBV10-3
CAISGGPSEQETQYF
TGTGCCATCAGTGGGGGCCCTTCGGAACAAGAGACCCAGTACTTC
>few|TRBJ2-1|-|TRBV20-1
CSASDPLSSYNEQFF
TGCAGTGCTTCCGACCCGTTGAGCTCCTACAATGAGCAGTTCTTC
>-|TRBJ2-7|TRBD2|TRBV29-1
CSGGSGLAGVEQYF
TGCAGCGGGGGCTCGGGTCTAGCGGGAGTCGAGCAGTACTTC
>-|TRBJ2-2|-|TRBV5-1
CASSTGSTGELFF
TGCGCCAGCAGTACGGGGTCCACCGGGGAGCTGTTTTTT
>few|TRBJ2-1|-|TRBV9
CASSVPGSNEQFF
TGTGCCAGCAGCGTGCCAGGGTCCAATGAGCAGTTCTTC
>many|TRBJ2-2|-|TRBV12-3/TRBV12-4
CASSLGQTTGELFF
TGTGCCAGCAGTTTAGGGCAGACCACCGGGGAGCTGTTTTTT
>-|TRBJ1-2|-|TRBV5-1
CASSLGQFGYTF
TGCGCCAGCAGCCTCGGACAGTTTGGCTACACCTTC
>few|TRBJ2-1|TRBD1|TRBV9
CASSVRPGQNTEQFF
TGTGCCAGCAGCGTAAGGCCGGGACAGAATACTGAGCAGTTCTTC
>-|TRBJ1-4|-|TRBV18
CASSPDGEKLFF
TGTGCCAGCTCACCCGACGGCGAAAAACTGTTTTTT
>few|TRBJ2-3|TRBD2|TRBV6-1
CASSPKREISTDTQYF
TGTGCCAGCAGTCCAAAGCGGGAGATATCGACAGATACGCAGTATTTT
>many|TRBJ2-5|-|TRBV7-9
CASSIQETQYF
TGTGCCAGCAGTATCCAAGAGACCCAGTACTTC
>few|TRBJ2-3|TRBD2|TRBV20-1
CSARGLAGPTDTQYF
TGCAGTGCTAGGGGACTAGCGGGTCCCACAGATACGCAGTATTTT